This T cell receptor beta chain was retrieved from a study of control samples from healthy donors and cancer patients. This CDR3 region has 17 residues. V was clipped by 5 bases and J by 1 base; unmatched bases: 11. Germline CDR1 LNHNV, CDR2 YYDKDF (reference sequence). Using immunoSEQ multiplex PCR, the repertoire was profiled, and TCRdb retains in-frame clones only, with some absent. The sample comprises around 84,000 clones, 80% to 90% of which are singletons, and 9.5% to 13% rests with the top ten. The chain employs TRBV15 and TRBJ1-1, with 9 bases matching TRBD1. Specimen: PBMCs. The sequence was collected from a man aged 60 to 75 with head and neck cancer. CDR3: CATSVDEGQGSNTEAFF. The CDR3 nucleotides read TGTGCCACCAGCGTAGATGAGGGACAGGGATCGAACACTGAAGCTTTCTTT.